The present T cell receptor beta chain was sequenced within a study of response to subunit inactivated influenza vaccine. Study-level findings and limits: The authors proposed limited new T cell recruitment per seasonal influenza vaccination.

CDR3 length: 17 residues. Trimming took 5 bases from V and 7 from J; bases not matched to a gene: 13. Germline V gene sequence: CDR1 SGHTA, CDR2 FQGNSA. This clonotype was recorded at least ten times. What it binds is unknown. TCRdb processed the RT-PCR reads anew with MiXCR; each CDR3 protein has one entry. This table has around 180,000 distinct CDR3 sequences, about 9% appearing once. The genes are TRBV7-2 and TRBJ1-6; TRBD1 matches at 8 bases. The TCR sequence derives from a man aged 50-59 years who received an inactivated influenza vaccine. The sample in question was non-naive T cells sorted from PBMCs, obtained on the day of vaccination. The CDR3 spells CASSKTGVQGLNSPLHF. As DNA, the CDR3 is TGTGCCAGCAGCAAGACAGGGGTTCAGGGTCTGAATTCACCCCTCCACTTT.